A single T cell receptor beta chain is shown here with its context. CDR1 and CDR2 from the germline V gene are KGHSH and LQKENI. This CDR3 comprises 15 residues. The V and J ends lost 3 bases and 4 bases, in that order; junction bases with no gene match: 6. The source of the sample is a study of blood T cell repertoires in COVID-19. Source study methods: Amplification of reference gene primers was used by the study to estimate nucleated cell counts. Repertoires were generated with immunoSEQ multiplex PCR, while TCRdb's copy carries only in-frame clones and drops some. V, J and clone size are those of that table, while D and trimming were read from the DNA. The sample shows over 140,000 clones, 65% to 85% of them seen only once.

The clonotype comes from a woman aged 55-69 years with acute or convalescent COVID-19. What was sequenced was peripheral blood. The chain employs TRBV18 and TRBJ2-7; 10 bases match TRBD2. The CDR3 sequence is CASSPGTSALYEQYF. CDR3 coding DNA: TGTGCCAGCTCACCCGGGACTAGCGCCTTGTACGAGCAGTACTTC.